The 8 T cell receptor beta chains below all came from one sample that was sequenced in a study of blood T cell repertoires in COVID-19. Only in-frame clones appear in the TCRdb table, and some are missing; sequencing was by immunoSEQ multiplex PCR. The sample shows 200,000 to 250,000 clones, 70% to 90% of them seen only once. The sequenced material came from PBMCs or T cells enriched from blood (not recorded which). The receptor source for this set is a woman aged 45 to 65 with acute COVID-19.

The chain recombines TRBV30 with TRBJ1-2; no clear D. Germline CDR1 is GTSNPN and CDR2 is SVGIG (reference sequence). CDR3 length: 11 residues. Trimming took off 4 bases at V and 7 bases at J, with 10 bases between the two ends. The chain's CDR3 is CAWTSGGGYTF. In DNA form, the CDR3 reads TGTGCCTGGACCTCGGGTGGTGGCTACACCTTC. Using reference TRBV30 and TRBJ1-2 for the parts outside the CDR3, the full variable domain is SQTIHQWPATLVQPVGSPLSLECTVEGTSNPNLYWYRQAAGRGLQLLFYSVGIGQISSEVPQNLSASRPQDRQFILSSKKLLLSDSGFYLCAWTSGGGYTFGSGTRLTVV.

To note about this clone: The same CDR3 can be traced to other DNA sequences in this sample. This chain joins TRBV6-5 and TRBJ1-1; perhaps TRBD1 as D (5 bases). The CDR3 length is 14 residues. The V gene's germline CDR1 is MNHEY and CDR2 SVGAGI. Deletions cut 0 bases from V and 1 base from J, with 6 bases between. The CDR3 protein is CASSYSGGNTEAFF. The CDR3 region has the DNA TGTGCCAGCAGTTACTCGGGGGGGAACACTGAAGCTTTCTTT.

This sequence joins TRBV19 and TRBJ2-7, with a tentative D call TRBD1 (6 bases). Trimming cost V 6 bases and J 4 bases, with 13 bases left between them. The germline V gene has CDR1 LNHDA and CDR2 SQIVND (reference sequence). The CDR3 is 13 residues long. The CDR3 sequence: CASRGRGVYEQYF. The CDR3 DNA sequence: TGTGCCAGTAGAGGCAGGGGAGTGTACGAGCAGTACTTC.

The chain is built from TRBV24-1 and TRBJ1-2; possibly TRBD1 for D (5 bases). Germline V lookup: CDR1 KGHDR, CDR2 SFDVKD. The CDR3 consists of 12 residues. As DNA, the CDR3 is TGTGCGGGGCGGAGGGGCGGCTATGGCTACACCTTC. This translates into CAGRRGGYGYTF.

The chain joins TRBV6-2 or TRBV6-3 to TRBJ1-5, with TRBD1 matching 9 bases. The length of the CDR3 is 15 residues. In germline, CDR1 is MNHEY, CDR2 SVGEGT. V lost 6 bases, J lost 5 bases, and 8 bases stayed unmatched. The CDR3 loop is CASSWGDREYQPQHF. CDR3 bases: TGTGCCAGCAGCTGGGGGGACAGGGAGTATCAGCCCCAGCATTTT.

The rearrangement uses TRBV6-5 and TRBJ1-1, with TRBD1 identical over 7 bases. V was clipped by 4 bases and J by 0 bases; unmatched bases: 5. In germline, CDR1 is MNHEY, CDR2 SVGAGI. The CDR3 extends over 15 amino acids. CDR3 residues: CASSSPGQLNTEAFF. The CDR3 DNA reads TGTGCCAGCAGTTCACCGGGACAGCTGAACACTGAAGCTTTCTTT.

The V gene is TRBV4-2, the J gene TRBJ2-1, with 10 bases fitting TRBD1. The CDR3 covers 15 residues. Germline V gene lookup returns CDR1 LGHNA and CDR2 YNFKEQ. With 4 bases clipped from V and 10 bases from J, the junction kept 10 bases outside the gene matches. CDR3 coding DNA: TGTGCCAGCAGCCCGGGACAGGGGTCGGGGGCCGAGCAGTTCTTC. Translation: CASSPGQGSGAEQFF.

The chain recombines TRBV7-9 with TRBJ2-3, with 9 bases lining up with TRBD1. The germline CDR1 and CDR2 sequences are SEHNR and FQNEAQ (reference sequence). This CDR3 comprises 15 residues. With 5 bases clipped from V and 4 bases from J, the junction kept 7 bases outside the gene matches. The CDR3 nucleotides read TGTGCCAGCAGCGGGGGACAGGGTGGACCAGATACGCAGTATTTT. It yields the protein CASSGGQGGPDTQYF.